Listed below are T cell receptor beta chains from one sample, sequenced in a study of cytomegalovirus exposure and HLA in healthy donors. Some clones are missing from TCRdb's copy, which holds only in-frame ones; the method was immunoSEQ multiplex PCR. The profile covers more than 95,000 clones, with roughly 80% appearing a single time and 3.5% to 4% taken by the ten largest. The sample was PBMCs. The receptors derive from a man aged 18-30 years in good health and CMV-seropositive. Each CDR3 is given without its conserved first and last residue. The D gene is left open where the match is weak.

V gene	J gene	D gene	CDR3 protein
TRBV11-2	TRBJ1-3	-	ASSLGWAEGTGTIY
TRBV5-1	TRBJ1-6	-	ASSLEGQRTLH
TRBV4-3	TRBJ2-1	TRBD2	ASSLTSGVYNEQF
TRBV7-9	TRBJ1-3	-	STKDSSFLNTIY
TRBV4-3	TRBJ2-1	-	ASSLRDSDYNEQF
TRBV5-1	TRBJ2-2	-	ASSLPRSGDTGELF
TRBV7-2	TRBJ2-5	-	ASSLWSGGQETQY
TRBV7-8	TRBJ1-5	-	ASSQPRGRGGFVSNQPQH
TRBV7-6	TRBJ1-3	-	ASSGRQATSGNTIY
TRBV7-9	TRBJ1-4	TRBD1	ASSFQTGVSEKLL
TRBV5-1	TRBJ2-5	-	ASSPPKLLGGETQY
TRBV18	TRBJ1-2	-	ASSVSGPPTSNYGYT
TRBV19	TRBJ2-6	-	ASSIITGWDPGANVLT
TRBV6-5	TRBJ2-5	-	ASRTPGEETQY
TRBV6-1	TRBJ1-2	-	ASRLEHRGIYGYT
TRBV12-2	TRBJ1-4	-	ASRRQGLLEKLF
TRBV7-2	TRBJ1-1	TRBD1	ASRLDRGPIAF
TRBV4-3	TRBJ2-1	TRBD1	ASSQIWTGGNNEQF
TRBV7-2	TRBJ2-1	TRBD2	ASRSQAGPKINEQF
TRBV14	TRBJ2-2	TRBD1	ASSRTPGQGAAGELF
TRBV6-5	TRBJ1-6	-	ASSREGNSPLH
TRBV7-9	TRBJ2-3	TRBD1	ASSQTDRATDTQY
TRBV19	TRBJ2-1	TRBD1	ASSLGQGSYNEQF
TRBV5-5	-	-	ASSLPTATYEQY
TRBV4-3	TRBJ2-1	TRBD2	ASSQQRGSNEQF
TRBV5-4	TRBJ2-7	-	ASSLRAGSYEQY
TRBV19	TRBJ2-5	TRBD2	ASSISLAGGRGGTQY
TRBV4-3	TRBJ2-7	-	ASAREQKSYEQY
TRBV5-6	TRBJ1-5	-	ASSRNRVGQPQH
TRBV15	TRBJ2-7	-	ATSSGQRYEQY
TRBV27	TRBJ2-7	-	AEGAPRDYEQY
TRBV4-1	TRBJ1-4	-	ASSHVPVGATTNEKLF
TRBV11-3	TRBJ2-1	TRBD2	ASSLGSGFPSGSSYNEQF
TRBV6-1	TRBJ2-4	-	ASSEDYSSLAKNIQY
TRBV30	TRBJ2-1	TRBD2	AWLRPGGSSYNEQF
TRBV30	TRBJ1-2	-	AWSSTGSYT
TRBV19	TRBJ2-5	-	ASSINRETQY
TRBV9	TRBJ1-2	-	ASSVTGTLT
TRBV7-8	TRBJ2-5	-	ASSLELLQETQY
TRBV5-8	TRBJ2-1	TRBD2	ASSPPSPSGRINEQF